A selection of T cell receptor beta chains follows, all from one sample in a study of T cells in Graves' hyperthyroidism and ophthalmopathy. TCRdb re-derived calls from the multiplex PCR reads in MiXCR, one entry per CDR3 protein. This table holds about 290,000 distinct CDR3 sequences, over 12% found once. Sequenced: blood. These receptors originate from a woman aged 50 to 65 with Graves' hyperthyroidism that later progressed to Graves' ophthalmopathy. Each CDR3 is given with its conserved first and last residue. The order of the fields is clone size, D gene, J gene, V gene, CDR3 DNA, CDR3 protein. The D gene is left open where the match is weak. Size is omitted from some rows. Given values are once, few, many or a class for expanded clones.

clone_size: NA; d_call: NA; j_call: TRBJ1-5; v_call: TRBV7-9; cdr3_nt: TGTGCCAGCAGCTTAGGGGTAGATAGAAACCAGCCCCAGCATTTT; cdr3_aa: CASSLGVDRNQPQHF
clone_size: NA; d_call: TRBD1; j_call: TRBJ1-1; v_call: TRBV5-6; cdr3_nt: TGTGCCAGCAGCTCTGGACAGGGAATGGGTACTGAAGCTTTCTTT; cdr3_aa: CASSSGQGMGTEAFF
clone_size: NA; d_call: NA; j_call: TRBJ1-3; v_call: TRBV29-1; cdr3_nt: TGCAGCGTCTTTCTGAACTCTGGAAACACCATATATTTT; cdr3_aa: CSVFLNSGNTIYF
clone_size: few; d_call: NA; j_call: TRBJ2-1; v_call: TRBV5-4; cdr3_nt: TGTGCCAGCAGCTTGGTTTCCTGGGAGAATGAGCAGTTCTTC; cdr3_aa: CASSLVSWENEQFF
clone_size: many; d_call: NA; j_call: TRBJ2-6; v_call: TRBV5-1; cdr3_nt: TGCGCCAGCAGCTCGCAGGGATACGGGGCCAACGTCCTGACTTTC; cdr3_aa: CASSSQGYGANVLTF
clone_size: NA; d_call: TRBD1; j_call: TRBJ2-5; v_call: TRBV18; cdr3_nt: TGTGCCAGCTCACCACGGGTGACAGGGATTGAGACCCAGTACTTC; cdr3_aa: CASSPRVTGIETQYF
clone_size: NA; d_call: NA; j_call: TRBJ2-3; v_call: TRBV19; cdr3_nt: TGTGCCAGTAGAACCGACCGAGGAAATACGCAGTATTTT; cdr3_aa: CASRTDRGNTQYF
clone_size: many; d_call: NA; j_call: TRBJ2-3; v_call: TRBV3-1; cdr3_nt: TGTGCCAGCAGCCACAGAACAGATACGCAGTATTTT; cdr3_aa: CASSHRTDTQYF
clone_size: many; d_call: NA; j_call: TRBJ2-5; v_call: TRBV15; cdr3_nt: TGTGCCACCAGCAGAGATTGGTCCAGGGAGACGCAGTACTTC; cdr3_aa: CATSRDWSRETQYF
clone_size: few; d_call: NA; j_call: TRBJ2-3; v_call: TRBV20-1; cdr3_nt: TGCAGTGCTAGAGTTTCTAGAGATCTTGCAGATACGCAGTATTTT; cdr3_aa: CSARVSRDLADTQYF
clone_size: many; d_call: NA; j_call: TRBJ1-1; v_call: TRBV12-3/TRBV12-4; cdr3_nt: TGTGCCAGCAGGCGCAGACAGGTCACCAGGGCTTTCTTT; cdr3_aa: CASRRRQVTRAFF
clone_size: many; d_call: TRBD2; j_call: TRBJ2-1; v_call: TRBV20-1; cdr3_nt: TGCAGTGCGAACCGGGAGGGTGTGGGCAATGAGCAGTTCTTC; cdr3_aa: CSANREGVGNEQFF
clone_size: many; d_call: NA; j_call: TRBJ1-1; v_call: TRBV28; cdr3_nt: TGTGCCATAGCGGAGTCCCGTCGCTTAGGGAGGAGGAACACTGAAGCTTTCTTT; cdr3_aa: CAIAESRRLGRRNTEAFF